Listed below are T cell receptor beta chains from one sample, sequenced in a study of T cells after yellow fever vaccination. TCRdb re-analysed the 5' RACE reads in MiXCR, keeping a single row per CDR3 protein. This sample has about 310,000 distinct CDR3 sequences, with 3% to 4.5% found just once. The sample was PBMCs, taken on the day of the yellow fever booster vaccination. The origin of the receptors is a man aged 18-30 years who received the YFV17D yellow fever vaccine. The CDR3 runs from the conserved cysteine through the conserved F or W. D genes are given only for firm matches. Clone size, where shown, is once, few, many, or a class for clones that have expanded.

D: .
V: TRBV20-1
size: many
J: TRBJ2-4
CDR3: CSASRAGTLAKNIQYF
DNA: TGCAGTGCCTCCAGGGCGGGTACGCTAGCCAAAAACATTCAGTACTTC

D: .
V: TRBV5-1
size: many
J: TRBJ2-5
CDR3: CASSTGGGETQYF
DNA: TGCGCCAGCAGCACAGGGGGAGGGGAGACCCAGTACTTC

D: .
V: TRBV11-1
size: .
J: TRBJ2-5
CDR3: CASSNTFGQETQYF
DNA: TGTGCCAGCAGCAACACCTTTGGCCAAGAGACCCAGTACTTC

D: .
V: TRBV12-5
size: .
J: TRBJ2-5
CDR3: CASVLSLLETQYF
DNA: TGTGCTAGTGTCCTATCCCTCCTGGAGACCCAGTACTTC

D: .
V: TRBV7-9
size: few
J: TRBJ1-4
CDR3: CASSLEQDEKLFF
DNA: TGTGCCAGCAGCTTAGAACAGGATGAAAAACTGTTTTTT

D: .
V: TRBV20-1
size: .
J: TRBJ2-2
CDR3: CSARAGSNTGELFF
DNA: TGCAGTGCTAGAGCGGGGTCGAACACCGGGGAGCTGTTTTTT

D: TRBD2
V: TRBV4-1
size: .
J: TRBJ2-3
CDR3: CASSQPTSGGLDTQYF
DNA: TGCGCCAGCAGCCAACCAACTAGCGGGGGTTTGGATACGCAGTATTTT

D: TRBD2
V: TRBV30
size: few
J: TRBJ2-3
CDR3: CAWSVGLAGGTDTQYF
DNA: TGTGCCTGGAGTGTAGGATTAGCGGGGGGCACAGATACGCAGTATTTT

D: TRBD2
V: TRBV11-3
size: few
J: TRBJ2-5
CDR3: CASSSAGAETQYF
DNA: TGTGCCAGCAGCTCCGCGGGAGCGGAGACCCAGTACTTC

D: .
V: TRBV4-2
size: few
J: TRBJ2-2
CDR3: CASSQDIQTSTGELFF
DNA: TGTGCCAGCAGCCAAGACATCCAGACGTCCACCGGGGAGCTGTTTTTT

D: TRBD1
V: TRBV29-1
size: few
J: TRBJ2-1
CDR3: CSGKDRDYNEQFF
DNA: TGCAGCGGGAAGGACAGGGACTACAATGAGCAGTTCTTC

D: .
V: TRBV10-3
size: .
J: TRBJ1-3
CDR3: CAIRQQASSGNTIYF
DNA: TGTGCCATCAGGCAACAGGCGAGCTCTGGAAACACCATATATTTT

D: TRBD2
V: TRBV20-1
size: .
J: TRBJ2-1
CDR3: CSAQRGGLGEQFF
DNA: TGCAGTGCTCAGCGGGGGGGCCTGGGTGAGCAGTTCTTC

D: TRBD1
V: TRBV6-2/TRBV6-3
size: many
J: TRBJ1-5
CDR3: CASRNRGSQPQHF
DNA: TGTGCCAGCAGAAACAGGGGGAGTCAGCCCCAGCATTTT

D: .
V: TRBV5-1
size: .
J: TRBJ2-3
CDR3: CASSDQQGQVADTQYF
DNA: TGCGCCAGCAGCGACCAGCAGGGGCAGGTGGCAGATACGCAGTATTTT

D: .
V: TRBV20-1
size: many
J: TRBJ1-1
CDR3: CSASDPTTEAFF
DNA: TGCAGTGCCTCCGATCCCACAACTGAAGCTTTCTTT

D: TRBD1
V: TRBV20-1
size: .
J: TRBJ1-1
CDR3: CSASRGLTNTEAFF
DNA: TGCAGTGCTAGTAGGGGGCTGACGAACACTGAAGCTTTCTTT

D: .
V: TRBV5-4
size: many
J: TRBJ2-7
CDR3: CASSLGAGLYEQYF
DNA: TGTGCCAGCAGCTTGGGGGCGGGCCTCTACGAGCAGTACTTC

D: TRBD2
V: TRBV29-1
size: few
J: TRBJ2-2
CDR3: CSVHIAGGPLVGELFF
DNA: TGCAGCGTTCATATAGCGGGGGGGCCTTTGGTCGGGGAGCTGTTTTTT

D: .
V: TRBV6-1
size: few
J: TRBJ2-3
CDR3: CASRRTDQITDTQYF
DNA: TGTGCCAGCAGGAGGACTGACCAAATCACAGATACGCAGTATTTT

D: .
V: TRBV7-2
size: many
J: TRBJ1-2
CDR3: CASSPRQPTSGYTF
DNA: TGTGCCAGCAGCCCCAGACAGCCTACTTCCGGCTACACCTTC

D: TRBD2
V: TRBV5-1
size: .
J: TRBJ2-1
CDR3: CASSLGSGGYYEQFF
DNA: TGCGCCAGCAGCTTGGGATCGGGGGGGTACTATGAGCAGTTCTTC

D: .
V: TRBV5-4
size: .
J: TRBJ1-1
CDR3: CASSLEGATEAFF
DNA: TGTGCCAGCAGCCTAGAAGGAGCTACTGAAGCTTTCTTT

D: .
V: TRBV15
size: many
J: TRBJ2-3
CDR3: CATSSRTPDTQYF
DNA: TGTGCCACCAGCTCAAGGACCCCGGATACGCAGTATTTT

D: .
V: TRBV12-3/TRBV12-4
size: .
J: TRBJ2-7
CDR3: CASSRRQGGGEQYF
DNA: TGTGCCAGCAGCCGCCGACAGGGAGGGGGCGAGCAGTACTTC

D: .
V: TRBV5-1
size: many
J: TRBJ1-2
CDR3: CASSPEPSYGYTF
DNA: TGCGCCAGCAGCCCGGAACCGTCTTATGGCTACACCTTC

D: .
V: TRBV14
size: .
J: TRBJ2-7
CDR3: CASSQVPPAAYEKYF
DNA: TGTGCCAGCAGCCAAGTCCCCCCGGCGGCCTACGAGAAGTACTTC

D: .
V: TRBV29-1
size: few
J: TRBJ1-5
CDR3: CSVAFPGQPQHF
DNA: TGCAGCGTTGCTTTTCCCGGTCAGCCCCAGCATTTT

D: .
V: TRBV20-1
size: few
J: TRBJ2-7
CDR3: CSAWKGGAFDEQYF
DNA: TGCAGTGCTTGGAAAGGGGGGGCGTTCGACGAGCAGTACTTC

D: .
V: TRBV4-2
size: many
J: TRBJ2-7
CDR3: CASSHSGLYEQYF
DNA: TGTGCCAGCAGCCATTCGGGCCTCTACGAGCAGTACTTC

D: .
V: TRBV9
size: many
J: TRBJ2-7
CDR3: CASSVGEGGLYEQYF
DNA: TGTGCCAGCAGCGTTGGAGAGGGGGGTTTGTACGAGCAGTACTTC

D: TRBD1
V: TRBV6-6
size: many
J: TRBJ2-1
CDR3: CATQGAPGSYNEQFF
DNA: TGTGCCACCCAGGGGGCGCCGGGCTCCTACAATGAGCAGTTCTTC

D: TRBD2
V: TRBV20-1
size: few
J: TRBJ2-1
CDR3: CSAIGMPTSGDEQFF
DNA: TGCAGTGCTATTGGGATGCCGACTAGCGGGGATGAGCAGTTCTTC

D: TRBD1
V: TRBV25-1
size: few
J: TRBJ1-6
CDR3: CASSVRDRGFPPLHF
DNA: TGTGCCAGCAGTGTTCGAGACAGGGGTTTCCCACCCCTCCACTTT

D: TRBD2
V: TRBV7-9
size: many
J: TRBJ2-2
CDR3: CASSSGTSGPGQLFF
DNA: TGTGCCAGCAGCTCCGGGACTAGCGGTCCCGGGCAGCTGTTTTTT

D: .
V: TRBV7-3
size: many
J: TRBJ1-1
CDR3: CASSPVLNTEAFF
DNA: TGTGCCAGCAGCCCGGTACTGAACACTGAAGCTTTCTTT

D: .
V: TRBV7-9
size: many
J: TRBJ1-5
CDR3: CASSSSGPQHF
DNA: TGTGCCAGCAGCTCCAGTGGGCCCCAGCATTTT

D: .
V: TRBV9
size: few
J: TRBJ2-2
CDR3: CASSVGPGQNTGELFF
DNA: TGTGCCAGCAGCGTGGGCCCGGGACAGAACACCGGGGAGCTGTTTTTT

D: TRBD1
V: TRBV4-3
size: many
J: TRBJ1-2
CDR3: CASSRTGVYGYTF
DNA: TGCGCCAGCAGTCGGACAGGGGTTTATGGCTACACCTTC

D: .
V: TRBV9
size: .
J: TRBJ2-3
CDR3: CASSAGSGFTDTQYF
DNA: TGTGCCAGCAGCGCAGGGAGCGGATTCACAGATACGCAGTATTTT

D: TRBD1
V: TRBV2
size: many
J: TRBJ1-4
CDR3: CASTGQGGYEKLFF
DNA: TGTGCCAGCACGGGACAGGGTGGCTATGAAAAACTGTTTTTT

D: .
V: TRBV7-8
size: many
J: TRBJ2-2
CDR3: CASSSDRLAGELFF
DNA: TGTGCCAGCAGCTCGGACAGACTAGCCGGGGAGCTGTTTTTT

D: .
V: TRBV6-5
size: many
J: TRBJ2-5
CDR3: CASSYSILGRTQYF
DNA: TGTGCCAGCAGTTACTCGATTCTTGGGCGGACCCAGTACTTC

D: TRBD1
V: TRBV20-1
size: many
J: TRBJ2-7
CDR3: CSARMDRGSYEQYF
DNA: TGCAGTGCTAGAATGGACAGGGGGTCCTACGAGCAGTACTTC

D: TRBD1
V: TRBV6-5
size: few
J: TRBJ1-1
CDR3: CASRRRQGANTEAFF
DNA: TGTGCCAGCAGGCGAAGACAGGGGGCGAACACTGAAGCTTTCTTT

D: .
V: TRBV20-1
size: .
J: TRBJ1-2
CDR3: CSAPLTGTFYTF
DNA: TGCAGTGCCCCCCTCACAGGGACTTTCTACACCTTC

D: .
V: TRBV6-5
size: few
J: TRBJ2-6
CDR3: CASSYGGAGANVLTF
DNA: TGTGCCAGCAGTTACGGCGGAGCTGGGGCCAACGTCCTGACTTTC

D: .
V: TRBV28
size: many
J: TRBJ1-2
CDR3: CASTLGGARKGYTF
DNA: TGTGCCAGTACCCTGGGGGGGGCACGTAAAGGCTACACCTTC